The 2 T cell receptor beta chains listed next were all sequenced from one sample in a study of blood T cell repertoires in COVID-19. Assay used: immunoSEQ multiplex PCR; TCRdb lists only in-frame clones, some missing. This sample has fewer than 400,000 clones, with around nine tenths found just once. The source material was PBMCs or T cells enriched from blood (not recorded which). These receptors were collected from a woman aged 25 to 39 who had been exposed to COVID-19.

The V call is TRBV27, the J call TRBJ2-3, with 7 nucleotides matching TRBD1. J gave up 4 bases and V 0 bases, and 7 bases lay outside the gene matches. Germline assignment: CDR1 MNHEY and CDR2 SMNVEV (reference sequence). This CDR3 spans 16 amino acids. CDR3 amino acids: CASSLSPGGSSDTQYF. CDR3 in DNA: TGTGCCAGCAGTTTATCGCCAGGGGGTTCGTCAGATACGCAGTATTTT.

The chain employs TRBV24-1 and TRBJ2-7, with D perhaps TRBD1 (6 bases). V was trimmed by 7 bases and J by 4 bases, leaving 22 bases between them. Germline values: CDR1 KGHDR, CDR2 SFDVKD. This CDR3 is 16 amino acids long. Written as DNA, the CDR3 is TGTGCCACCAGCGCCTGGACAGTTCAGGTTCCTTACGAGCAGTACTTC. Residues: CATSAWTVQVPYEQYF.